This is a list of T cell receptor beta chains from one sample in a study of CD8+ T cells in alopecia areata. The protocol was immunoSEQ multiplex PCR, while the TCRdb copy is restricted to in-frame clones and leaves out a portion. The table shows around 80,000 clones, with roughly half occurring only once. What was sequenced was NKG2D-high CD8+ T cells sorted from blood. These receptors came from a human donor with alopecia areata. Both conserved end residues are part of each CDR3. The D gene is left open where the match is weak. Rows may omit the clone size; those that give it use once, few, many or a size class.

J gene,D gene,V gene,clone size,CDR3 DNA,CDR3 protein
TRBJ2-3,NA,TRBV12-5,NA,TGTGCTAGTGGTCTAACCTTGGAAGATACGCAGTATTTT,CASGLTLEDTQYF
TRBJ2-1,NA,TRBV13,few,TGTGCCAGCAGCTCGTCTCGAGAGCAGTTCTTC,CASSSSREQFF
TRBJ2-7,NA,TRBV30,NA,TGTGCCTGGAGTCAAGGGGACGAGCAGTACTTC,CAWSQGDEQYF
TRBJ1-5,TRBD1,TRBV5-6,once,TGTGCCAGCAGCTCCGGGACAGGGGTTCAGCCCCAGCATTTT,CASSSGTGVQPQHF
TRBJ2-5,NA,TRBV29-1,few,TGCAGCGTTGACGGGTTGAACAGCGGATCGTACCAAGAGACCCAGTACTTC,CSVDGLNSGSYQETQYF
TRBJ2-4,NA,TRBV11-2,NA,TGTGCCAGCAGCTGGGACGATCTCATTCAGTACTTC,CASSWDDLIQYF
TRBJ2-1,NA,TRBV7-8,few,TGTGCCAGCAGCTTAGGGGGTGAGCGGAGCGAGCAGTTCTTC,CASSLGGERSEQFF
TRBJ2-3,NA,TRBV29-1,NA,TGCAGCGTTACCTCCCTCACAGATACGCAGTATTTT,CSVTSLTDTQYF
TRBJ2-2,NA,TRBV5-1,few,TGCGCCAGCAGCTCACAGGGCACCGGGGAGCTGTTTTTT,CASSSQGTGELFF
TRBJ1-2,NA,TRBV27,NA,TGTGCCAGCAGTACTCCGGGCAGGGCGGGCGGCTACACCTTC,CASSTPGRAGGYTF
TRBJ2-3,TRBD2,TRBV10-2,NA,TGCGCCAGCACTACTTTAGCGGGGGGAGGCACAGATACGCAGTATTTT,CASTTLAGGGTDTQYF
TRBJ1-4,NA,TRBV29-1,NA,TGCAGCGCCTGGGGACTAGAAAAACTGTTTTTT,CSAWGLEKLFF
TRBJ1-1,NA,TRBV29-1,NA,TGCAGCGGTCTCGTGAACACTGAAGCTTTCTTT,CSGLVNTEAFF
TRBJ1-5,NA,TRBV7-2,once,TGTGCCAGCAGTTTTGGGGCAGGACCAGATCAGCCCCAGCATTTT,CASSFGAGPDQPQHF
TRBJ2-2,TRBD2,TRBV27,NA,TGTGCCAGCAGTCAATTAGCGGGAGAATTCACCGGGGAGCTGTTTTTT,CASSQLAGEFTGELFF
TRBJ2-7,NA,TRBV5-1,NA,TGCGCCAGCAGCTTCTCGACACCATCCTACGAGCAGTACTTC,CASSFSTPSYEQYF
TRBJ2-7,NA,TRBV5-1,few,TGCGCCAGCAGCTTGGGTCCTGAGGACGAGCAGTACTTC,CASSLGPEDEQYF
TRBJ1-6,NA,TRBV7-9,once,TGTGCCAGCAGCCCGAACAGGACGGTCTATAATTCACCCCTCCACTTT,CASSPNRTVYNSPLHF
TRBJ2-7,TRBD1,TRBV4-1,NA,TGCGCCAGCAGCCAAGGGGGACAGGGTTTCTACGAGCAGTACTTC,CASSQGGQGFYEQYF
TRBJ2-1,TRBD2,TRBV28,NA,TGTGCCAGCAGAGGGACTAGCGGGGGGTATGAGCAGTTCTTC,CASRGTSGGYEQFF
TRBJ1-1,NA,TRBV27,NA,TGTGCCAGCGGAATACAGGAGGGCGACACTGAAGCTTTCTTT,CASGIQEGDTEAFF
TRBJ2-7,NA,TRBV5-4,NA,TGTGCCAGCAGCGTGAACCCCCGCGTGGACGAGCAGTACTTC,CASSVNPRVDEQYF
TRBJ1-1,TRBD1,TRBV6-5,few,TGTGCCAGCAGTTCGCCCGGACAGGGAGCTTTCTTT,CASSSPGQGAFF
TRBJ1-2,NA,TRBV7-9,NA,TGTGCCAGCAGCCTGGAGGGACAATCCAGCACAGTTGGCTACACCTTC,CASSLEGQSSTVGYTF
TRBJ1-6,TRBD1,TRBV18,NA,TGTGCCAGCTCACCGCCGGACAGGGGGCGAGGTTCACCCCTCCACTTT,CASSPPDRGRGSPLHF
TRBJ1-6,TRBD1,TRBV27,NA,TGTGCCAGCACCCCAGGCGGGACAGGGCTATCACCCCTCCACTTT,CASTPGGTGLSPLHF
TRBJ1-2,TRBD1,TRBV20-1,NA,TGCAGTGCACCACAGGGGTATGGCTACACCTTC,CSAPQGYGYTF
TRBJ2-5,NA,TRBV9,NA,TGTGCCAGCAGTCCCTTTTCTTCGGGGGGCCCAGAGACCCAGTACTTC,CASSPFSSGGPETQYF
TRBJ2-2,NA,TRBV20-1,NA,TGCAGTGCCAGAAGGGAAGGAGAGCTGTTTTTT,CSARREGELFF
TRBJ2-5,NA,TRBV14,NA,TGTGCCAGCAGCCAAAAGAGCCGGGGGATTACGGAGACCCAGTACTTC,CASSQKSRGITETQYF
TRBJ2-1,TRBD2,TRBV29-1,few,TGCAGCGTGGGGGAGGGGAGTGAGCAGTTCTTC,CSVGEGSEQFF
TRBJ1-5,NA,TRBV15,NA,TGTGCCACCAGCAGAGCGGGGGGTCAGCCCCAGCATTTT,CATSRAGGQPQHF
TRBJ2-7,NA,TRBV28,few,TGTGCCAGCAGCCGGGCCCTTGCCTACGAGCAGTACTTC,CASSRALAYEQYF
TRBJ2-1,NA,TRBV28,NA,TGTGCCAGCTCATCACCGGGACTCTTCAATGAGCAGTTCTTC,CASSSPGLFNEQFF
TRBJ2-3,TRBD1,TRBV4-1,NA,TGCGCCAGCAGCCAAGAAGGGGGCGGGAGCACAGATACGCAGTATTTT,CASSQEGGGSTDTQYF
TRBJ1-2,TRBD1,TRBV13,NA,TGTGCCAGCAGCCTCGGACAGGGCGATGGCTACACCTTC,CASSLGQGDGYTF
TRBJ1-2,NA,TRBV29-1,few,TGCAGCGTTTACCCTGTGCCCGGACCCATAGCGGGGGTCTATGGCTACACCTTC,CSVYPVPGPIAGVYGYTF
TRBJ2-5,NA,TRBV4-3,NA,TGCGCCAGCAGCCAAACGCGAGACTCCCAAGAGACCCAGTACTTC,CASSQTRDSQETQYF
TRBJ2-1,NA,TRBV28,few,TGTGCCAGCACCGGCCCCTCGGACAGATACAATGAGCAGTTCTTC,CASTGPSDRYNEQFF
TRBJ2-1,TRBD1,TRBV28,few,TGTGCCAGCAGTACGGGACAGGAGGTGGATGAGCAGTTCTTC,CASSTGQEVDEQFF
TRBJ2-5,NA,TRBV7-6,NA,TGTGCCAGCAGCCCAATCAAGGCACAAGAGACCCAGTACTTC,CASSPIKAQETQYF
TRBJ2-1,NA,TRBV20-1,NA,TGCAGTGCTACTAGCTTCGATGAGCAGTTCTTC,CSATSFDEQFF
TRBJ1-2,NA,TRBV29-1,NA,TGCAGCGTTGAAGAGGGGGATAGATCTAACTATGGCTACACCTTC,CSVEEGDRSNYGYTF
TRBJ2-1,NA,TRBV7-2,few,TGTGCCAGCAGCTTCGGCAATGAGCAGTTCTTC,CASSFGNEQFF
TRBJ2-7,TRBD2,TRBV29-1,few,TGCAGCGTGATTCCGGCGCTAGCGGGAGGCGAGCAGTACTTC,CSVIPALAGGEQYF